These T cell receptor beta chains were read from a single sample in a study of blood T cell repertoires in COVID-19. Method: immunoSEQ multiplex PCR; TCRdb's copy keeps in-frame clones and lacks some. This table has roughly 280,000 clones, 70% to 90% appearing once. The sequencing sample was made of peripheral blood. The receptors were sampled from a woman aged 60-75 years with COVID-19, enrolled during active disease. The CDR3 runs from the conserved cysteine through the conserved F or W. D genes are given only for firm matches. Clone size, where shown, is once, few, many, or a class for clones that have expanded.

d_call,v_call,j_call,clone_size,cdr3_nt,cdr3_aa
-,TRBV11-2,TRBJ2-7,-,TGTGCCAGCAGCCCGCGGAGGGGTCTCGGCGAGCAGTACTTC,CASSPRRGLGEQYF
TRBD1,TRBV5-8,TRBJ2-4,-,TGTGCCAGCAGCTTTTTTACACAGGGGCAAAACATTCAGTACTTC,CASSFFTQGQNIQYF
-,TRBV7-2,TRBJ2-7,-,TGTGCCAGCAGCTTACGGGGCGGAGGGGTCTACGAGCAGTACTTC,CASSLRGGGVYEQYF
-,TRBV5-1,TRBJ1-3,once,TGCGCCAGCAGCTTGGGCGGATCGAACACCATATATTTT,CASSLGGSNTIYF
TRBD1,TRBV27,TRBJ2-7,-,TGTGCCAGCAGTTTAATCGGGGACAGGGGGACCTACGAGCAGTACTTC,CASSLIGDRGTYEQYF
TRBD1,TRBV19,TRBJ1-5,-,TGTGCCAGTAGTATAGATATCGACAGGGGGGGCAATCAGCCCCAGCATTTT,CASSIDIDRGGNQPQHF
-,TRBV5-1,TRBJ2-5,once,TGCGCCAGCAGCCCGAGGCAGGGGCGGGAGACCCAGTACTTC,CASSPRQGRETQYF
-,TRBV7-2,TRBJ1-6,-,TGTGCCAGCAACCCAACCGCCTCAGCGGAGGCCCTCCACTTT,CASNPTASAEALHF
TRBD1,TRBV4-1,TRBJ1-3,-,TGCGCCAGCAGGGGGGTCCAGGGGGGAGGAAACACCATATATTTT,CASRGVQGGGNTIYF
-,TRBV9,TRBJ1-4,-,TGTGCCAGCAGCCCTGGTGGAGGTGAGCGCGAAAAACTGTTTTTT,CASSPGGGEREKLFF
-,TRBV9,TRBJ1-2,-,TGTGCCAGCAGCGTAGGACAGACGGGGGGCAACTATGGCTACACCTTC,CASSVGQTGGNYGYTF
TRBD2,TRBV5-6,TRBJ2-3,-,TGTGCCAGTAGACTAGCGGGCAGACCAGATACGCAGTATTTT,CASRLAGRPDTQYF
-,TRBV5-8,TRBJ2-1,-,TGTGCCAGCAGCTTGGTTGCGGGAACCCAGTTCTTC,CASSLVAGTQFF
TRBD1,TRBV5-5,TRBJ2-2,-,TGTGCCAGCAGCGTAAACAGGGGCACCGGGGAGCTGTTTTTT,CASSVNRGTGELFF
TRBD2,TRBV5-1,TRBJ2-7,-,TGCGCCAGCAGCTCTTTGACTAGCGGGAGTTACGAGCAGTACTTC,CASSSLTSGSYEQYF